These 21 T cell receptor beta chains came from one sample sequenced in a study of long-term antiretroviral therapy in people with HIV (dated by TCRdb to between 2021 and 2023). The immunoSEQ hsTCRB v3.0 assay was used at survey level resolution to sequence the TRB variable region. TCRdb stores this immuneACCESS table with in-frame sequences only. Part of the clones is absent; in the studies checked, under half of the shortfall reflects unresolved V genes, and no reason is known for the rest. A total of roughly 34,000 clones appear in this sample, 70% to 80% of them only once. Clones ranked in the top ten supply roughly 3.1% of the sample. The specimen comprised unsorted PBMCs, sampled 1.9 years after starting antiretroviral therapy. All receptors derive from a young man with HIV.

This clone was counted once. Here the CDR3 DNA reads TGCAGCGTTAGAGGACTAGCGGGGATCTACGAGCAGTACTTC. Protein: CSVRGLAGIYEQYF. The genes are TRBV29-1 and TRBJ2-7; 12 bases are a match to TRBD2. V lost 5 bases to trimming and J lost 3 bases; unmatched junction nucleotides: 5. CDR1 is SQVTM, CDR2 ANQGSEA, per germline. This CDR3 has 14 residues.

J is TRBJ2-5 and V is TRBV7-9; 10 bases map to TRBD2. The CDR3 sequence is 15 residues long. Germline V gene sequence: CDR1 SEHNR, CDR2 FQNEAQ (reference sequence). The junction had 3 bases not matched to a gene; V was cut back by 3 bases and J by 2 bases. The CDR3 loop reads CASSFSSGGQETQYF. As DNA, the CDR3 is TGTGCCAGCAGCTTTTCTAGCGGGGGACAAGAGACCCAGTACTTC.

This chain connects TRBV18 to TRBJ1-3; perhaps TRBD1 as D (5 bases). Deletions cut 0 bases from V and 4 bases from J, with 16 bases between. This CDR3 contains 17 residues. Germline lookup yields CDR1 KGHSH and CDR2 LQKENI. The chain's CDR3 is CASSPPSSRAEGNTIYF. Here the CDR3 DNA reads TGTGCCAGCTCACCACCGAGTAGCAGGGCGGAAGGAAACACCATATATTTT.

This rearrangement joins TRBV5-1 to TRBJ2-5; 12 nucleotides line up with TRBD2. Germline values: CDR1 SGHRS, CDR2 YFSETQ. Germline trimming cut 4 bases from V and 2 bases from J; bases unmatched to any gene: 12. CDR3 length: 18 residues. The DNA for the CDR3 is TGCGCCAGCAGCCCGGCCCTCCGCGGACTAGCGGGGCAAGAGACCCAGTACTTC. Protein: CASSPALRGLAGQETQYF.

This clone has more than one count but fewer than ten. The chain combines TRBV7-9 with TRBJ1-6; D unclear. The germline V and J ends were trimmed by 7 bases and 7 bases, with 8 bases remaining between them. The CDR3 totals 12 residues. Germline CDR1 reads SEHNR; CDR2 reads FQNEAQ (reference sequence). The DNA for the CDR3 is TGTGCCAGCAATCCCGTGAATTCACCCCTCCACTTT. Residues: CASNPVNSPLHF. Full variable domain (outside the CDR3, taken from reference TRBV7-9 and TRBJ1-6): DTGVSQNPRHKITKRGQNVTFRCDPISEHNRLYWYRQTLGQGPEFLTYFQNEAQLEKSRLLSDRFSAERPKGSFSTLEIQRTEQGDSAMYLCASNPVNSPLHFGNGTRLTVT.

The chain has TRBV5-6 and TRBJ2-7; D perhaps matches TRBD1 (5 bases). Germline V CDR1 and CDR2: SGHDT, YYEEEE. Trimming took 0 bases from V and 5 from J, leaving 12 bases between them. The CDR3 loop spans 14 amino acids. The CDR3 DNA sequence: TGTGCCAGCAGCTTGGTTCGACAGTCCAACGAGCAGTACTTC. The encoded protein is CASSLVRQSNEQYF. Combining the CDR3 with reference TRBV5-6 and TRBJ2-7 gives the whole variable domain DAGVTQSPTHLIKTRGQQVTLRCSPKSGHDTVSWYQQALGQGPQFIFQYYEEEERQRGNFPDRFSGHQFPNYSSELNVNALLLGDSALYLCASSLVRQSNEQYFGPGTRLTVT.

V usage is TRBV29-1 and J usage is TRBJ2-3; no clear D. This CDR3 is built from 16 residues. Trimming stripped 1 base from V and 3 bases from J, with 17 bases between. Germline CDR1 SQVTM, CDR2 ANQGSEA. Here the CDR3 DNA reads TGCAGCGTTGAAGGGGGTAGCAAGATGGGAACAGATACGCAGTATTTT. Translated: CSVEGGSKMGTDTQYF.

The chain's CDR3 is CASSSRDFSYEQYF. The CDR3 coding sequence is TGTGCCAGCAGCAGTAGGGACTTCTCCTACGAGCAGTACTTC. This sequence joins TRBV7-8 and TRBJ2-7; possible D gene TRBD2, 6 bases. The germline V and J ends were trimmed by 5 bases and 0 bases, with 11 bases remaining between them. There are 14 residues in the CDR3. CDR1 and CDR2 from the germline V gene are SGHVS and FQNEAQ.

The chain is built from TRBV4-1 and TRBJ1-2, with TRBD1 matching 10 bases. Germline values: CDR1 MGHRA, CDR2 YSYEKL. The V segment lost 5 bases and the J segment 6 bases; nucleotides outside the gene matches: 6. The CDR3 length is 14 residues. This CDR3 reads CASSSAGTGDGYTF. The CDR3 DNA reads as TGCGCCAGCAGCTCGGCCGGGACAGGGGATGGCTACACCTTC.

In regard to this clone: A junction boundary mismatches the germline segment, possibly from a read error. The V call is TRBV7-7, the J call TRBJ2-2; D might be TRBD2 (5 bases). This CDR3 contains 14 residues. Germline lookup yields CDR1 SSHAT and CDR2 FNYEAQ (reference sequence). This CDR3 reads CASSFGENTGELFF. DNA of the CDR3: TGTGCTAGCAGCTTCGGGGAGAACACCGGGGAGCTGTTTTTT.

V usage is TRBV2 and J usage is TRBJ1-6; D ambiguous. The germline CDR1 and CDR2 sequences are SNHLY and FYNNEI. Trimming removed 3 bases at V and 9 bases at J, with 9 bases between. The length of the CDR3 is 13 residues. The CDR3: CASSDDPASPLHF. CDR3 in DNA: TGTGCCAGCAGTGATGACCCGGCTTCACCCCTCCACTTT.

This chain joins TRBV28 and TRBJ1-3, with TRBD1 matching over 7 bases. In germline, CDR1 is MDHEN, CDR2 SYDVKM. The CDR3 length is 12 residues. After removal of 5 bases from V and 8 bases from J, the junction contained 3 bases not matched to a gene. CDR3 bases: TGTGCCAGCAGTGGGGACAGATACACCATATATTTT. Translation gives CASSGDRYTIYF.

V usage is TRBV29-1 and J usage is TRBJ2-5; TRBD2 might be the D (6 bases). This CDR3 region has 19 residues. Trimming took 4 bases from V and 1 from J, leaving 28 bases between them. Germline CDR1 is SQVTM and CDR2 is ANQGSEA. The CDR3 DNA follows: TGCAGCGTTGCTCGATTGGTGGGGGAGGTCGGATTGGGCCAAGAGACCCAGTACTTC. Residues: CSVARLVGEVGLGQETQYF.

This clone was recorded a few times. The chain uses TRBV19 and TRBJ1-5; D uncertain. The CDR3 has 13 residues. With 6 bases removed from V and 5 bases from J, the gap between germline ends came to 11 bases. Germline CDR1 reads LNHDA; CDR2 reads SQIVND (reference sequence). The CDR3 DNA is TGTGCCAGTAGCCTACCCCTCGATCAGCCCCAGCATTTT. Residues: CASSLPLDQPQHF.

The chain carries TRBV5-8 and TRBJ2-1; D is uncertain. Germline CDR1 reads SGHTS; CDR2 reads YDEGEE. Trimming left V 4 bases short and J 0 bases short, with 14 bases between. This CDR3 region has 16 residues. This chain's CDR3 is CASSISSSSSYNEQFF. DNA of the CDR3: TGTGCCAGCAGCATCTCGTCCTCGAGCTCCTACAATGAGCAGTTCTTC.

This rearrangement joins TRBV2 to TRBJ1-5, with D possibly TRBD1 on 6 matching bases. In germline, CDR1 is SNHLY, CDR2 FYNNEI. Trimming took 7 bases from V and 7 from J, leaving 14 bases between them. The CDR3 has 13 amino acids. CDR3 in amino acids: CASNSGTRQPQHF. CDR3 bases: TGTGCCAGCAACTCCGGGACACGCCAGCCCCAGCATTTT.

The rearrangement links TRBV28 to TRBJ1-2, with a weak D call TRBD1 (6 bases). V lost 6 bases and J 4 bases, leaving 18 bases between the germline ends. Germline V gene sequence: CDR1 MDHEN, CDR2 SYDVKM. The CDR3 contains 15 residues. As DNA, the CDR3 is TGTGCCAGCAGCCCGCTCTTGACAGGATTCTATGGCTACACCTTC. Its protein product is CASSPLLTGFYGYTF.

This clone was observed a handful of times. V usage is TRBV28 and J usage is TRBJ1-6; no definite D call. CDR3 length equals 13 residues. V was clipped by 5 bases and J by 8 bases, with 10 bases between them. Germline V CDR1 and CDR2: MDHEN, SYDVKM. This CDR3 is CASSGGRYSPLHF. CDR3 nucleotides: TGTGCCAGCAGTGGAGGACGTTATTCACCCCTCCACTTT.

The CDR3 protein is CASSPIQGNDQPQHF. In DNA, the CDR3 is TGTGCCAGCAGCCCAATACAGGGGAACGACCAGCCCCAGCATTTT. The V call is TRBV5-8, the J call TRBJ1-5; 7 positions match TRBD1. The CDR3 is 15 residues long. CDR1 and CDR2 from the germline V gene are SGHTS and YDEGEE. The trim removed 4 bases at V and 7 bases at J, leaving 11 bases unmatched.

The chain joins TRBV9 to TRBJ2-1; TRBD2 is a possible D gene (5 bases). V was trimmed by 3 bases and J by 4 bases, leaving 11 bases between them. The germline CDR1 and CDR2 sequences are SGDLS and YYNGEE. There are 14 residues in the CDR3. The CDR3 sequence: CASSGPGVYNEQFF. The CDR3, as DNA: TGTGCCAGCAGCGGTCCCGGGGTATACAATGAGCAGTTCTTC.

This clone has more than one count but fewer than ten. The CDR3 bases are TGTGCCAGCAGTGAAGGCAAATACGGCTACACCTTC. Translation gives CASSEGKYGYTF. V usage is TRBV6-1 and J usage is TRBJ1-2; D is unresolved. Deletions cut 1 base from V and 8 bases from J, with 8 bases between. The CDR3 is made up of 12 amino acids. CDR1 is MNHNS, CDR2 SASEGT, per germline.